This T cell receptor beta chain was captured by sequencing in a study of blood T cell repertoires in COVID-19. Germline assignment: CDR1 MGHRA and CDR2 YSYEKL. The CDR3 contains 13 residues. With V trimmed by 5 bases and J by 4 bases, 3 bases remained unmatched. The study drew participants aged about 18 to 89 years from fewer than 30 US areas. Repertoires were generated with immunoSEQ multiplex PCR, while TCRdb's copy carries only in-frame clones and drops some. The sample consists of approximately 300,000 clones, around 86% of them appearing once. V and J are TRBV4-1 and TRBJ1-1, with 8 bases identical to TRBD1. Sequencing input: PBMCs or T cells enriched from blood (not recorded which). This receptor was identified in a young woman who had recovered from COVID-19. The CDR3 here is CASSTQGGTEAFF. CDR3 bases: TGCGCCAGCAGCACACAGGGGGGCACTGAAGCTTTCTTT.